The 5 T cell receptor beta chains below were found in one sample sequenced in a study of blood T cell repertoires in COVID-19. Clones were sequenced by immunoSEQ multiplex PCR, and TCRdb holds only the in-frame ones, with some missing. Of 150,000 to 200,000 clones in the sample, roughly 89% were seen once. Input material: peripheral blood. The receptor source for this set is a man aged 45-65 years with acute or convalescent COVID-19.

The chain uses TRBV5-5 and TRBJ2-3; 7 nucleotides agree with TRBD2. The V and J ends lost 0 bases and 4 bases, in that order; junction bases with no gene match: 8. The CDR3 runs 16 residues. Germline V gene lookup returns CDR1 SGHKS and CDR2 YYEKEE (reference sequence). The CDR3 spells CASSLEGQGGADTQYF. CDR3 bases: TGTGCCAGCAGCTTGGAGGGCCAGGGAGGGGCAGATACGCAGTATTTT. Looking up the rest from reference TRBV5-5 and TRBJ2-3 gives the full variable domain: DAGVTQSPTHLIKTRGQQVTLRCSPISGHKSVSWYQQVLGQGPQFIFQYYEKEERGRGNFPDRFSARQFPNYSSELNVNALLLGDSALYLCASSLEGQGGADTQYFGPGTRLTVL.

V and J are TRBV28 and TRBJ2-5, with 9 bases aligning to TRBD2. Germline CDR1 is MDHEN and CDR2 is SYDVKM. CDR3 length: 16 residues. Germline trimming cut 0 bases from V and 1 base from J; bases unmatched to any gene: 3. DNA for the CDR3: TGTGCCAGCAGTTTATGGGCGGGAGGGCCCCAAGAGACCCAGTACTTC. It translates to CASSLWAGGPQETQYF.

V and J are TRBV6-6 and TRBJ2-7; 9 bases align to TRBD2. CDR3 size: 14 residues. The germline CDR1 and CDR2 sequences are MNHNY and SVGAGI (reference sequence). V trimming: 6 bases; J trimming: 0 bases; junction bases outside the gene matches: 3. The CDR3 bases are TGTGCCAGCAGACGACTAGCGGACTCCTACGAGCAGTACTTC. It codes for CASRRLADSYEQYF.

The rearrangement links TRBV28 to TRBJ1-2; 7 bases align to TRBD1. The junction had 6 bases not matched to a gene; V was cut back by 6 bases and J by 8 bases. This CDR3 has 12 amino acids. Germline CDR1 reads MDHEN; CDR2 reads SYDVKM. The CDR3: CASRQGLSGYTF. CDR3 DNA sequence: TGTGCCAGCAGACAGGGGTTAAGCGGCTACACCTTC.

This chain joins TRBV27 and TRBJ1-2, with 8 bases aligning to TRBD1. J lost 3 bases, V lost 5 bases, and 5 bases had no gene match. The CDR3 is 14 residues long. The germline V gene encodes CDR1 MNHEY and CDR2 SMNVEV (reference sequence). The CDR3 is CASSPRGRYYGYTF. The CDR3 region has the DNA TGTGCCAGCAGTCCCAGGGGGCGGTACTATGGCTACACCTTC.